A selection of T cell receptor beta chains follows, all from one sample in a study of blood T cell repertoires in COVID-19. The data were produced by immunoSEQ multiplex PCR, yet TCRdb's version contains in-frame clones alone and is incomplete. The sample has more than 95,000 clones, 75% to 90% seen once; the top ten hold roughly a quarter. The source material was peripheral blood. Receptors originate from a man aged 60 to 75 with acute or convalescent COVID-19. Both conserved end residues are part of each CDR3. A D gene is named only where the DNA matches it firmly. Clone size is not always given. Where it is, it says once, few, many or a class for expanded clones.

J gene	CDR3 length	V gene	clone size	D gene	CDR3 protein	CDR3 DNA
TRBJ2-5	13	TRBV14	once	-	CASSPIGVETQYF	TGTGCCAGCAGTCCTATCGGAGTGGAGACCCAGTACTTC
TRBJ2-4	13	TRBV19	-	-	CASSIDPRNIQYF	TGTGCCAGTAGTATAGATCCCAGAAACATTCAGTACTTC
TRBJ2-1	14	TRBV7-9	-	-	CASSFPQTYNEQFF	TGTGCCAGCAGCTTTCCACAGACCTACAATGAGCAGTTCTTC
TRBJ2-7	15	TRBV10-3	-	-	CAISDGALSTYEQYF	TGTGCCATCAGTGATGGGGCACTATCAACCTACGAGCAGTACTTC
TRBJ2-1	15	TRBV27	once	TRBD2	CASSLYPGLAGEQFF	TGTGCCAGCAGTTTATATCCAGGACTAGCAGGAGAGCAGTTCTTC
TRBJ2-2	20	TRBV7-8	-	TRBD2	CASSLTRFLAGGTNTGELFF	TGTGCCAGCAGCCTTACCCGCTTTCTAGCGGGAGGGACGAACACCGGGGAGCTGTTTTTT
TRBJ2-2	16	TRBV6-2/TRBV6-3	-	TRBD1	CASSRATGGDTGELFF	TGTGCCAGCAGTAGGGCGACAGGGGGCGACACCGGGGAGCTGTTTTTT
TRBJ1-4	18	TRBV9	-	TRBD1	CASSPGRGTGFPNEKLFF	TGTGCCAGCAGCCCTGGTAGGGGGACAGGGTTCCCTAATGAAAAACTGTTTTTT
TRBJ1-5	16	TRBV3-1/TRBV3-2	-	-	CASSQGVGGGNQPQHF	TGTGCCAGCAGTCAAGGGGTCGGAGGGGGCAATCAGCCCCAGCATTTT
TRBJ1-3	17	TRBV21-1	-	-	CASSKAGQGRWRNTIYF	TGTGCCAGCAGCAAAGCGGGCCAGGGTAGGTGGAGAAACACCATATATTTT
TRBJ2-7	15	TRBV29-1	few	TRBD1	CSVELNTGGGYEQYF	TGCAGCGTTGAACTAAACACAGGGGGCGGGTACGAGCAGTACTTC
TRBJ1-6	17	TRBV4-1	-	-	CASSLRAGSNYNSPLHF	TGCGCCAGCAGCCTCCGAGCCGGTTCTAACTATAATTCACCCCTCCACTTT
TRBJ2-6	17	TRBV15	-	-	CATSRAAGRSGANVLTF	TGTGCCACCAGCAGAGCCGCAGGTCGCTCTGGGGCCAACGTCCTGACTTTC
TRBJ2-2	15	TRBV6-5	-	TRBD1	CASTWTGGNGGELFF	TGTGCCAGCACTTGGACAGGGGGCAACGGCGGGGAGCTGTTTTTT
TRBJ2-5	16	TRBV14	once	-	CASSQDPIPSVGTQYF	TGTGCCAGCAGCCAAGACCCGATACCGTCCGTCGGGACCCAGTACTTC
TRBJ1-2	15	TRBV28	-	-	CASTLEGRRLYGYTF	TGTGCCAGCACCCTGGAGGGGAGGCGCTTATATGGCTACACCTTC
TRBJ1-2	15	TRBV3-1/TRBV3-2	-	-	CASSQVGGWAYGYTF	TGTGCCAGCAGCCAAGTTGGGGGGTGGGCCTATGGCTACACCTTC
TRBJ1-2	15	TRBV11-3	-	TRBD1	CASSPRTGGNYGYTF	TGTGCCAGCAGCCCAAGGACAGGGGGAAACTATGGCTACACCTTC
TRBJ2-1	15	TRBV7-8	-	-	CASSPPSGTGNEQFF	TGTGCCAGCAGCCCGCCCTCGGGAACGGGGAATGAGCAGTTCTTC
TRBJ2-5	16	TRBV28	-	TRBD2	CASSNRLAGGRETQYF	TGTGCCAGCAGTAACCGACTAGCGGGAGGGAGGGAGACCCAGTACTTC
TRBJ1-5	13	TRBV20-1	-	-	CSASGTGNQPQHF	TGCAGTGCTAGTGGAACAGGGAATCAGCCCCAGCATTTT
TRBJ2-3	14	TRBV29-1	-	-	CSVEELWPTDTQYF	TGCAGCGTTGAAGAGTTATGGCCCACAGATACGCAGTATTTT
TRBJ1-1	14	TRBV6-1	-	-	CASSEDWFVTEAFF	TGTGCCAGCAGTGAAGACTGGTTTGTAACTGAAGCTTTCTTT
TRBJ1-4	16	TRBV18	-	-	CASRDNGIATNEKLFF	TGTGCCAGCCGGGACAATGGAATCGCAACTAATGAAAAACTGTTTTTT
TRBJ1-2	13	TRBV20-1	-	-	CSASLATNYGYTF	TGCAGTGCTAGTTTGGCAACCAACTATGGCTACACCTTC
TRBJ2-2	16	TRBV29-1	-	TRBD2	CSVVGREGRNTGELFF	TGCAGCGTTGTAGGGCGGGAGGGCCGGAACACCGGGGAGCTGTTTTTT
TRBJ1-6	13	TRBV5-1	-	-	CASSPGWNLPLHF	TGCGCCAGCAGCCCGGGGTGGAATTTACCCCTCCACTTT
TRBJ1-1	14	TRBV18	-	-	CASSKDRMNTEAFF	TGTGCCAGCTCGAAAGACAGGATGAACACTGAAGCTTTCTTT
TRBJ2-7	13	TRBV29-1	-	-	CSAGRGGTYEQYF	TGCAGCGCCGGAAGGGGGGGAACCTACGAGCAGTACTTC
TRBJ2-1	18	TRBV7-9	-	TRBD2	CASSSGPRLAGPYNEQFF	TGTGCCAGCAGCTCCGGACCTCGACTAGCGGGACCATACAATGAGCAGTTCTTC
TRBJ1-3	14	TRBV7-9	-	-	CASSLGSRVNTIYF	TGTGCCAGCAGCTTAGGGAGCAGGGTAAACACCATATATTTT